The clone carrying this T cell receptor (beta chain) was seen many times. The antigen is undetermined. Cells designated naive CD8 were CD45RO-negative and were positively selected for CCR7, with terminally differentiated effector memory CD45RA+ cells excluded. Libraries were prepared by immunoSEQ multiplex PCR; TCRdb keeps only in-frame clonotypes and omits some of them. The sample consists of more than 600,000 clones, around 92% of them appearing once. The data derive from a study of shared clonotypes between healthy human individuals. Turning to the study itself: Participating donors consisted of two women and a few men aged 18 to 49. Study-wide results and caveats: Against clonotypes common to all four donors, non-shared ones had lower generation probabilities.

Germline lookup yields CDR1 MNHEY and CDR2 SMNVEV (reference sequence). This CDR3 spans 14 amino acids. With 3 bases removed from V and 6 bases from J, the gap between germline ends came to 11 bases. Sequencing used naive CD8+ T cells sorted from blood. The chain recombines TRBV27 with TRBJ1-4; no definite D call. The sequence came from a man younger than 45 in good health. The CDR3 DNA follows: TGTGCCAGCAGTTTGTTCGGGTACGATGAAAAACTGTTTTTT. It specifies CASSLFGYDEKLFF.